These T cell receptor beta chains were read from a single sample in a study of neoadjuvant anti-PD-1 for oral cavity cancer. Measured with immunoSEQ multiplex PCR; TCRdb has only the in-frame clones, and not every one. Of under 85,000 clones in the sample, approximately 84% are singletons; the top ten hold over 2.5%. The sample consisted of PBMCs, taken before nivolumab (anti-PD-1) treatment. The source is a person aged 35-79 years with oral cavity squamous cell carcinoma. Both conserved end residues are part of each CDR3. The order of the fields is V gene, J gene, clone size, D gene, CDR3 protein, CDR3 DNA. A D gene is named only where the DNA matches it firmly. A clone size is listed for some rows: how often the clone was seen (once, few, many), or a class if it is expanded.

V gene: TRBV5-4; J gene: TRBJ1-2; clone size: once; D gene: NA; CDR3 protein: CASSLGSIGTNYTF; CDR3 DNA: TGTGCCAGCAGCTTGGGATCTATAGGGACCAACTACACCTTC
V gene: TRBV30; J gene: TRBJ1-2; clone size: NA; D gene: NA; CDR3 protein: CAWRAGRGYTF; CDR3 DNA: TGTGCCTGGAGGGCAGGGAGAGGCTACACCTTC
V gene: TRBV6-5; J gene: TRBJ2-1; clone size: NA; D gene: NA; CDR3 protein: CASSYLRDSYNEQFF; CDR3 DNA: TGTGCCAGCAGTTATTTGCGAGACTCCTACAATGAGCAGTTCTTC
V gene: TRBV6-5; J gene: TRBJ2-7; clone size: NA; D gene: NA; CDR3 protein: CASSRLATVYEQYF; CDR3 DNA: TGTGCCAGCAGCCGTCTCGCCACCGTCTACGAGCAGTACTTC
V gene: TRBV30; J gene: TRBJ2-3; clone size: NA; D gene: NA; CDR3 protein: CAWSVGSLQYF; CDR3 DNA: TGTGCCTGGAGTGTGGGCAGCCTGCAGTATTTT
V gene: TRBV2; J gene: TRBJ2-7; clone size: NA; D gene: NA; CDR3 protein: CASSALASSSYEQYF; CDR3 DNA: TGTGCCAGCAGCGCCTTAGCTTCCAGCTCCTACGAGCAGTACTTC
V gene: TRBV6-5; J gene: TRBJ1-1; clone size: NA; D gene: NA; CDR3 protein: CASSYALGLNTEAFF; CDR3 DNA: TGTGCCAGCAGTTACGCCCTCGGACTGAACACTGAAGCTTTCTTT
V gene: TRBV5-1; J gene: TRBJ2-5; clone size: NA; D gene: NA; CDR3 protein: CASSRTGLQETQYF; CDR3 DNA: TGCGCCAGCAGCCGAACAGGGTTGCAAGAGACCCAGTACTTC
V gene: TRBV30; J gene: TRBJ1-4; clone size: NA; D gene: NA; CDR3 protein: CAWSKTTRSEKLFF; CDR3 DNA: TGTGCCTGGAGCAAAACGACCAGGAGTGAAAAACTGTTTTTT
V gene: TRBV2; J gene: TRBJ2-3; clone size: few; D gene: TRBD1; CDR3 protein: CASIEGQGRPTDTQYF; CDR3 DNA: TGTGCCAGCATCGAGGGACAGGGGCGCCCCACAGATACGCAGTATTTT
V gene: TRBV9; J gene: TRBJ2-3; clone size: NA; D gene: NA; CDR3 protein: CASSDTSSTDTQYF; CDR3 DNA: TGTGCCAGCAGCGATACTAGTAGCACAGATACGCAGTATTTT
V gene: TRBV25-1; J gene: TRBJ2-1; clone size: NA; D gene: NA; CDR3 protein: CASTTLRGVEQFF; CDR3 DNA: TGTGCCAGCACCACCCTCAGGGGAGTTGAGCAGTTCTTC
V gene: TRBV19; J gene: TRBJ2-7; clone size: NA; D gene: TRBD1; CDR3 protein: CASSIGTGSYEQYF; CDR3 DNA: TGTGCCAGTAGTATAGGGACAGGGTCCTACGAGCAGTACTTC
V gene: TRBV30; J gene: TRBJ1-5; clone size: NA; D gene: NA; CDR3 protein: CAWSRSDPGHSNQPQHF; CDR3 DNA: TGTGCCTGGAGTCGATCCGACCCGGGGCATAGCAATCAGCCCCAGCATTTT
V gene: TRBV19; J gene: TRBJ1-3; clone size: NA; D gene: TRBD1; CDR3 protein: CASTDRQGAFSGNTIYF; CDR3 DNA: TGTGCCAGTACCGATCGACAGGGGGCTTTCTCTGGAAACACCATATATTTT
V gene: TRBV6-5; J gene: TRBJ1-1; clone size: NA; D gene: NA; CDR3 protein: CASRIPGGTEAFF; CDR3 DNA: TGTGCCAGCAGGATACCAGGAGGAACTGAAGCTTTCTTT
V gene: TRBV5-1; J gene: TRBJ2-5; clone size: NA; D gene: NA; CDR3 protein: CASSTGTSRETQYF; CDR3 DNA: TGCGCCAGCAGCACCGGGACCAGCCGGGAGACCCAGTACTTC
V gene: TRBV30; J gene: TRBJ2-7; clone size: NA; D gene: NA; CDR3 protein: CAWSGHTYEQYF; CDR3 DNA: TGTGCCTGGAGTGGACATACCTACGAGCAGTACTTC
V gene: TRBV6-5; J gene: TRBJ2-1; clone size: NA; D gene: NA; CDR3 protein: CASSSSSNEQFF; CDR3 DNA: TGTGCCAGCAGCTCCAGCTCCAATGAGCAGTTCTTC
V gene: TRBV19; J gene: TRBJ2-3; clone size: NA; D gene: TRBD2; CDR3 protein: CASSIPLAGGKDTQYF; CDR3 DNA: TGTGCCAGTAGTATCCCCCTAGCGGGAGGGAAAGATACGCAGTATTTT
V gene: TRBV5-1; J gene: TRBJ2-5; clone size: NA; D gene: NA; CDR3 protein: CASRGQRETQYF; CDR3 DNA: TGCGCCAGCCGCGGACAGAGGGAGACCCAGTACTTC
V gene: TRBV5-1; J gene: TRBJ2-3; clone size: NA; D gene: NA; CDR3 protein: CASSLGDTNTDTQYF; CDR3 DNA: TGCGCCAGCAGCTTGGGGGACACAAACACAGATACGCAGTATTTT
V gene: TRBV5-1; J gene: TRBJ1-1; clone size: NA; D gene: NA; CDR3 protein: CASSLGEVRTEAFF; CDR3 DNA: TGCGCCAGCAGCTTGGGTGAGGTGAGGACTGAAGCTTTCTTT
V gene: TRBV10-3; J gene: TRBJ2-7; clone size: NA; D gene: NA; CDR3 protein: CAISEQDEQYF; CDR3 DNA: TGTGCCATCAGTGAACAAGACGAGCAGTACTTC
V gene: TRBV30; J gene: TRBJ1-3; clone size: NA; D gene: NA; CDR3 protein: CAWSAGNTIYF; CDR3 DNA: TGTGCCTGGAGTGCCGGAAACACCATATATTTT
V gene: TRBV4-1; J gene: TRBJ2-5; clone size: NA; D gene: NA; CDR3 protein: CASSPKIGWGTEEETQYF; CDR3 DNA: TGCGCCAGCAGCCCAAAGATCGGGTGGGGGACTGAAGAGGAGACCCAGTACTTC
V gene: TRBV5-4; J gene: TRBJ2-7; clone size: NA; D gene: NA; CDR3 protein: CASSFRGSYEQYF; CDR3 DNA: TGTGCCAGCAGCTTCCGGGGATCCTACGAGCAGTACTTC
V gene: TRBV10-2; J gene: TRBJ2-7; clone size: NA; D gene: TRBD2; CDR3 protein: CASSESSGGRYEQYF; CDR3 DNA: TGCGCCAGCAGTGAGTCATCGGGAGGGAGGTACGAGCAGTACTTC
V gene: TRBV9; J gene: TRBJ1-5; clone size: NA; D gene: NA; CDR3 protein: CASSPSGNQPQHF; CDR3 DNA: TGTGCCAGCAGCCCCTCGGGGAATCAGCCCCAGCATTTT
V gene: TRBV21-1; J gene: TRBJ1-1; clone size: NA; D gene: NA; CDR3 protein: CASSKEGSGTEAFF; CDR3 DNA: TGTGCCAGCAGCAAAGAGGGGTCGGGCACTGAAGCTTTCTTT
V gene: TRBV27; J gene: TRBJ2-5; clone size: NA; D gene: NA; CDR3 protein: CASSLSRVGGETQYF; CDR3 DNA: TGTGCCAGCAGTTTATCGAGGGTAGGAGGAGAGACCCAGTACTTC
V gene: TRBV7-8; J gene: TRBJ2-7; clone size: once; D gene: NA; CDR3 protein: CASSLDRVPYEQYF; CDR3 DNA: TGTGCCAGCAGCTTAGATAGGGTCCCCTACGAGCAGTACTTC
V gene: TRBV5-1; J gene: TRBJ2-1; clone size: NA; D gene: NA; CDR3 protein: CASSPDGQVGNEQFF; CDR3 DNA: TGCGCCAGCAGCCCAGACGGGCAGGTGGGCAATGAGCAGTTCTTC
V gene: TRBV6-1; J gene: TRBJ2-3; clone size: NA; D gene: NA; CDR3 protein: CASSERGSGTDTQYF; CDR3 DNA: TGTGCCAGCAGTGAACGAGGGAGTGGCACAGATACGCAGTATTTT
V gene: TRBV11-2; J gene: TRBJ2-5; clone size: once; D gene: NA; CDR3 protein: CASRQEGAGAETQYF; CDR3 DNA: TGTGCCAGCAGACAAGAGGGGGCGGGAGCAGAGACCCAGTACTTC
V gene: TRBV5-1; J gene: TRBJ2-3; clone size: NA; D gene: TRBD2; CDR3 protein: CASSTGGRVGDTQYF; CDR3 DNA: TGCGCCAGCAGCACTGGGGGGAGGGTCGGAGATACGCAGTATTTT
V gene: TRBV7-6; J gene: TRBJ2-7; clone size: NA; D gene: TRBD2; CDR3 protein: CASSLTSAGGPKNYEQYF; CDR3 DNA: TGTGCCAGCAGCCTAACGTCAGCGGGAGGGCCGAAAAACTACGAGCAGTACTTC
V gene: TRBV6-6; J gene: TRBJ1-2; clone size: NA; D gene: TRBD1; CDR3 protein: CASSYSQGNGYTF; CDR3 DNA: TGTGCCAGCAGTTACTCACAGGGGAATGGCTACACCTTC
V gene: TRBV7-9; J gene: TRBJ2-7; clone size: NA; D gene: TRBD2; CDR3 protein: CASSLAVAGGREQYF; CDR3 DNA: TGTGCCAGCAGCTTAGCGGTAGCGGGAGGGCGAGAGCAGTACTTC
V gene: TRBV2; J gene: TRBJ2-5; clone size: NA; D gene: NA; CDR3 protein: CASSAGYVSQETQYF; CDR3 DNA: TGTGCCAGCAGTGCTGGTTACGTCTCGCAAGAGACCCAGTACTTC
V gene: TRBV6-1; J gene: TRBJ1-1; clone size: NA; D gene: NA; CDR3 protein: CASSERGGNTEAFF; CDR3 DNA: TGTGCCAGCAGTGAACGGGGAGGGAACACTGAAGCTTTCTTT
V gene: TRBV13; J gene: TRBJ1-1; clone size: NA; D gene: NA; CDR3 protein: CASSLGRGGTEAFF; CDR3 DNA: TGTGCCAGCAGCTTGGGGAGGGGGGGCACTGAAGCTTTCTTT
V gene: TRBV6-6; J gene: TRBJ1-2; clone size: few; D gene: NA; CDR3 protein: CASSFDFNYGYTF; CDR3 DNA: TGTGCCAGCAGTTTCGACTTCAACTATGGCTACACCTTC
V gene: TRBV5-6; J gene: TRBJ2-7; clone size: once; D gene: NA; CDR3 protein: CASSPGGGPLSYEQYF; CDR3 DNA: TGTGCCAGCAGCCCTGGGGGCGGGCCACTCTCCTACGAGCAGTACTTC
V gene: TRBV5-8; J gene: TRBJ2-1; clone size: NA; D gene: TRBD2; CDR3 protein: CASRNPGTSGRIEQFF; CDR3 DNA: TGTGCCAGCAGAAACCCGGGGACTAGCGGGAGAATTGAGCAGTTCTTC
V gene: TRBV6-1; J gene: TRBJ2-5; clone size: NA; D gene: NA; CDR3 protein: CASSEALWGQETQYF; CDR3 DNA: TGTGCCAGCAGTGAAGCGCTGTGGGGGCAAGAGACCCAGTACTTC
V gene: TRBV30; J gene: TRBJ2-1; clone size: NA; D gene: NA; CDR3 protein: CAWWGPRGNEQFF; CDR3 DNA: TGTGCCTGGTGGGGCCCCAGGGGTAATGAGCAGTTCTTC
V gene: TRBV6-5; J gene: TRBJ2-1; clone size: once; D gene: TRBD1; CDR3 protein: CASRDGTVNEQFF; CDR3 DNA: TGTGCCAGCAGAGACGGGACAGTCAATGAGCAGTTCTTC
V gene: TRBV5-6; J gene: TRBJ2-7; clone size: NA; D gene: TRBD2; CDR3 protein: CASSSSGGAGEQYF; CDR3 DNA: TGTGCCAGCAGCTCTAGCGGGGGGGCGGGAGAGCAGTACTTC
V gene: TRBV4-1; J gene: TRBJ2-1; clone size: NA; D gene: NA; CDR3 protein: CASSQEGFRQFF; CDR3 DNA: TGCGCCAGCAGCCAAGAGGGATTTCGTCAGTTCTTC
V gene: TRBV19; J gene: TRBJ2-3; clone size: NA; D gene: NA; CDR3 protein: CASSPPSRSPDTQYF; CDR3 DNA: TGTGCCAGTAGTCCCCCGTCGCGTAGCCCAGATACGCAGTATTTT
V gene: TRBV9; J gene: TRBJ2-5; clone size: NA; D gene: NA; CDR3 protein: CASSVGDPQETQYF; CDR3 DNA: TGTGCCAGCAGCGTAGGGGACCCCCAAGAGACCCAGTACTTC
V gene: TRBV19; J gene: TRBJ1-1; clone size: NA; D gene: TRBD1; CDR3 protein: CASSSRTGLGTEAFF; CDR3 DNA: TGTGCCAGTAGTTCCCGGACAGGATTAGGCACTGAAGCTTTCTTT
V gene: TRBV9; J gene: TRBJ1-2; clone size: few; D gene: TRBD1; CDR3 protein: CASSVPRDSVDYYGYTF; CDR3 DNA: TGTGCCAGCAGCGTCCCCAGGGACAGCGTGGACTACTATGGCTACACCTTC
V gene: TRBV27; J gene: TRBJ2-2; clone size: few; D gene: NA; CDR3 protein: CASSFNFGTYTGELFF; CDR3 DNA: TGTGCCAGCAGTTTCAACTTCGGGACCTACACCGGGGAGCTGTTTTTT
V gene: TRBV11-3; J gene: TRBJ1-1; clone size: NA; D gene: NA; CDR3 protein: CASSFAGGDTEAFF; CDR3 DNA: TGTGCCAGCAGCTTTGCTGGCGGGGACACTGAAGCTTTCTTT
V gene: TRBV30; J gene: TRBJ2-1; clone size: NA; D gene: TRBD1; CDR3 protein: CAWSVPGTGAFNEQFF; CDR3 DNA: TGTGCCTGGAGTGTACCCGGGACAGGGGCCTTCAATGAGCAGTTCTTC
V gene: TRBV7-9; J gene: TRBJ2-5; clone size: NA; D gene: NA; CDR3 protein: CASSLDYGGASVQTQYF; CDR3 DNA: TGTGCCAGCAGCTTAGACTATGGCGGGGCTAGCGTTCAGACCCAGTACTTC
V gene: TRBV6-1; J gene: TRBJ2-5; clone size: NA; D gene: NA; CDR3 protein: CASSDGSWETQYF; CDR3 DNA: TGTGCCAGCAGTGACGGGAGTTGGGAGACCCAGTACTTC
V gene: TRBV29-1; J gene: TRBJ1-2; clone size: NA; D gene: NA; CDR3 protein: CSVEIRGSNNYGYTF; CDR3 DNA: TGCAGCGTTGAAATCCGGGGGAGTAATAACTATGGCTACACCTTC